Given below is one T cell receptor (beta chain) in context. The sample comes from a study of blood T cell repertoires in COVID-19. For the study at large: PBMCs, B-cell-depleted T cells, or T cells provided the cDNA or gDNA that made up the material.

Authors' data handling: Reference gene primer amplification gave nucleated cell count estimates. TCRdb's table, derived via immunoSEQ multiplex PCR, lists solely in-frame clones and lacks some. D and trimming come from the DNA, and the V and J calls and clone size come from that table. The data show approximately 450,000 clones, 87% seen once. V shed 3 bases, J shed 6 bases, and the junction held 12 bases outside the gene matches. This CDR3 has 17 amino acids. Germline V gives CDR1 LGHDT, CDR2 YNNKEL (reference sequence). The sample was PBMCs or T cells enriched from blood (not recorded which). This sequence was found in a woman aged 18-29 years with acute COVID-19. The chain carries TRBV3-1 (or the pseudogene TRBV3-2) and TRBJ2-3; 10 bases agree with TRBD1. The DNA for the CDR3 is TGTGCCAGCAGCCAGATCAACCGGGACAGGGGAGGGGATACGCAGTATTTT. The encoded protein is CASSQINRDRGGDTQYF.